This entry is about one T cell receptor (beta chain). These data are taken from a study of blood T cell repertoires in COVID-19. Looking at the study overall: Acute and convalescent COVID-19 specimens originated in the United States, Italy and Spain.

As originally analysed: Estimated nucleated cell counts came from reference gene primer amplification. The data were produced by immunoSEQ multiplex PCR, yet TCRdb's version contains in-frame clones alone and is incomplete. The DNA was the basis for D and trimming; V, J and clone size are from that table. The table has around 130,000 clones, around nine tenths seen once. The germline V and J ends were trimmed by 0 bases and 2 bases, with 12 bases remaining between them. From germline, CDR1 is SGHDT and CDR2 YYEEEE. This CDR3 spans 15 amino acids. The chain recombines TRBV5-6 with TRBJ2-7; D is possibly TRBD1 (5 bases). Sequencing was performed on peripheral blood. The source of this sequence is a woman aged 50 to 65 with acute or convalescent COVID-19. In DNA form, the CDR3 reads TGTGCCAGCAGCTTGGGCTCAGGGTTTACCTACGAGCAGTACTTC. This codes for CASSLGSGFTYEQYF.